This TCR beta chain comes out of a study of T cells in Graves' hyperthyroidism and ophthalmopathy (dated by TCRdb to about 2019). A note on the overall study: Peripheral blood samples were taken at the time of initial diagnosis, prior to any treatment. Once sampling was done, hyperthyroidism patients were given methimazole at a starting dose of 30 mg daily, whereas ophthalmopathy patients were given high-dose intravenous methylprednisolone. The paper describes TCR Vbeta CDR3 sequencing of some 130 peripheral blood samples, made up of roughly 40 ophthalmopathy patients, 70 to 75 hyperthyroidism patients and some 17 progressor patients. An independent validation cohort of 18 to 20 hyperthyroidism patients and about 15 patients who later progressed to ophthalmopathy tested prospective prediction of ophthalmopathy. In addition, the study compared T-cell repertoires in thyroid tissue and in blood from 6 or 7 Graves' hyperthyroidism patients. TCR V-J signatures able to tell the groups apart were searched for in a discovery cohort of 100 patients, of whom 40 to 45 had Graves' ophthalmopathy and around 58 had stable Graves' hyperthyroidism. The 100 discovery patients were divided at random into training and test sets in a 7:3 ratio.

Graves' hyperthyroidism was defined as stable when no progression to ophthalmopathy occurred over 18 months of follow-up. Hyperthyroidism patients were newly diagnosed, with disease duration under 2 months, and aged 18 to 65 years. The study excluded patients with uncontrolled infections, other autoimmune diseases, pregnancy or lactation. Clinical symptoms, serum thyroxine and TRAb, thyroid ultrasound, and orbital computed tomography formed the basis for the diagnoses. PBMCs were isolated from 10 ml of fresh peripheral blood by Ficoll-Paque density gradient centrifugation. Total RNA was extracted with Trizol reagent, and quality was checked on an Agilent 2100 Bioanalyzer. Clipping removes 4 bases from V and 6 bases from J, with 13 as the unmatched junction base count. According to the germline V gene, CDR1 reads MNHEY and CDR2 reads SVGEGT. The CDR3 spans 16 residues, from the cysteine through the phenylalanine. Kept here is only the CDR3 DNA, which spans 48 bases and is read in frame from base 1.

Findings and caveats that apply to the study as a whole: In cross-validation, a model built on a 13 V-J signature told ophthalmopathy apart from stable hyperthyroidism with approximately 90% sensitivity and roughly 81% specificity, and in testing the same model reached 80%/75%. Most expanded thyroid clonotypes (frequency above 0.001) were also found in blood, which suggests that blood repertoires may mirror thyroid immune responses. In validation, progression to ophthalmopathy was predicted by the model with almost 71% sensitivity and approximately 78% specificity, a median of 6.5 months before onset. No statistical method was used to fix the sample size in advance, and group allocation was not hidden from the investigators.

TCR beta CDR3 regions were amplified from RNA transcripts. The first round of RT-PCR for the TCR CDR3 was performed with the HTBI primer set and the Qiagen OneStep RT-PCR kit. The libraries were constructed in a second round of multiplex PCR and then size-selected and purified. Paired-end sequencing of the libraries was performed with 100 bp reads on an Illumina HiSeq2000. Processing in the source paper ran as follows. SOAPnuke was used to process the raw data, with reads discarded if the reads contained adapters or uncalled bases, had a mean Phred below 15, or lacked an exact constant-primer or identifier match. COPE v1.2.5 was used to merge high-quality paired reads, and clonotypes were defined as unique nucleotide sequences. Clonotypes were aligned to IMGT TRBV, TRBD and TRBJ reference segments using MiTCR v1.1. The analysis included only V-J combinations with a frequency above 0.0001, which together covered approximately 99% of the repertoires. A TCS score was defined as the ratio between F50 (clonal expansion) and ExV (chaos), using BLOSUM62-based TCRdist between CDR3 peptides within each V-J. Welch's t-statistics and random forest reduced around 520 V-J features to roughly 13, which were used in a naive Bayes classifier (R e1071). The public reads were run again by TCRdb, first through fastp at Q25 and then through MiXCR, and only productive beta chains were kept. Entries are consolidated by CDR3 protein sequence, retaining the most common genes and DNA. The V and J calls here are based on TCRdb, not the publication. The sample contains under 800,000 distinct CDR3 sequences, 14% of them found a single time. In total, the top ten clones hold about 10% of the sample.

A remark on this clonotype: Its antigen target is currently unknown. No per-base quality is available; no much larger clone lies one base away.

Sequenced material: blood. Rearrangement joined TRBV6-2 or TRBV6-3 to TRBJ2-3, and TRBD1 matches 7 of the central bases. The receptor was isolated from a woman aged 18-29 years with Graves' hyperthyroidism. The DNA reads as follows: TGTGCCAGCAGTTCCCTGGGACAGACCTCTCCCGATACGCAGTATTTT. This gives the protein CASSSLGQTSPDTQYF.